The next 14 T cell receptor beta chains were all read from a single sample in a study of vaccination effects on CD4 cells after COVID-19. These receptors are not linked to any known antigen. Before sequencing took place, the ViraFEST assay used viral peptide pools to expand antigen-specific CD4+ T cells. Culture proceeded for roughly ten days, and CD4+ T cells were then isolated. None of these healthy vaccinees had been infected with SARS-CoV-2 before vaccination. This table comes from immunoSEQ multiplex PCR, and its TCRdb copy is limited to in-frame clones, with some not included. The sample has about 63,000 clones; around three quarters are singletons. The sequencing here drew on CD4+ T cells from PBMCs cultured with HCoV-OC43 spike peptides, taken before COVID-19 vaccination. Subset in this sample: HCoV-OC43 spike overlapping peptide pool stimulation. The receptor source for this set is a human donor who received a COVID-19 vaccine.

The chain recombines TRBV2 with TRBJ1-2; D is uncertain. CDR3 length equals 16 residues. V was clipped by 1 base and J by 2 bases, with 14 bases between them. The V gene's germline CDR1 is SNHLY and CDR2 FYNNEI. The CDR3 region is CASSEERASLNYGYTF. CDR3 DNA: TGTGCCAGCAGTGAAGAGAGGGCAAGTCTCAACTATGGCTACACCTTC.

The V gene is TRBV19, the J gene TRBJ2-5; a possible D gene is TRBD1 (5 bases). Looked up from germline, CDR1 is LNHDA and CDR2 is SQIVND (reference sequence). V lost 1 base and J lost 5, with 20 bases in between. The CDR3 is made up of 17 amino acids. CDR3 coding DNA: TGTGCCAGTAGTATAGGTCTGTCGGACAACCTTTGGGAGACCCAGTACTTC. It is translated as CASSIGLSDNLWETQYF.

The chain has TRBV15 and TRBJ2-7, with D tentatively TRBD1 or TRBD2 (5 bases each). V dropped 0 bases and J dropped 4 bases, with 13 bases sitting between them. Looked up from germline, CDR1 is LNHNV and CDR2 is YYDKDF (reference sequence). CDR3 length equals 15 residues. CDR3 sequence (DNA): TGTGCCACCAGCAGAGACGTGAGGGGCCCATACGAGCAGTACGTC. It specifies CATSRDVRGPYEQYV.

The V and J genes are TRBV28 and TRBJ1-1; D is unclear. CDR1 MDHEN and CDR2 SYDVKM come from the germline V gene. The germline V and J ends were trimmed by 6 bases and 4 bases, with 15 bases remaining between them. CDR3 length: 14 residues. The DNA for the CDR3 is TGTGCCAGCAGGAATGGGGTATATAGCACTGAAGCTTTCTTT. It is translated as CASRNGVYSTEAFF.

The chain links TRBV5-1 to TRBJ2-5, with 9 bases fitting TRBD2. V gave up 7 bases and J gave up 5 bases; unmatched junction bases: 12. Germline CDR1 reads SGHRS; CDR2 reads YFSETQ. CDR3 length: 15 amino acids. The DNA of the CDR3 is TGCGCCAGCTCCTCTGGGGCGGGGGGGCAGGAGACCCAGTACTTC. Encoded protein: CASSSGAGGQETQYF.

The chain links TRBV2 to TRBJ2-3, with D perhaps matching TRBD2 (5 bases). Trimming pared 5 bases from V and 4 bases from J, leaving 10 bases between. This CDR3 is built from 13 residues. CDR1 is SNHLY and CDR2 is FYNNEI in the germline V gene. The chain's CDR3 is CASSPRGSDTQYF. The CDR3, as DNA: TGTGCCAGCAGTCCTCGCGGGTCAGATACGCAGTATTTT.

V is TRBV18 and J is TRBJ1-5; D remains ambiguous. Germline V gene sequence: CDR1 KGHSH, CDR2 LQKENI. The CDR3 totals 15 residues. Trimming removed 5 bases from V and 3 bases from J, with 14 bases in between. The CDR3 here is CASSLNRPPNQPQHF. As DNA, the CDR3 is TGTGCCAGCTCATTAAATAGGCCCCCCAATCAGCCCCAGCATTTT.

This sequence joins TRBV6-5 and TRBJ2-2; D might be TRBD1 or TRBD2, each matching 5 bases. V lost 10 bases, J lost 2 bases, and 14 bases lay in between. Germline values: CDR1 MNHEY, CDR2 SVGAGI. This CDR3 spans 14 amino acids. The CDR3 DNA sequence: TGTGCCACGAGATGGGACGGCAACACCGGGGAGCTGTTTTTT. This codes for CATRWDGNTGELFF.

V usage is TRBV19 and J usage is TRBJ2-1, with D possibly matching TRBD2 (6 bases). This CDR3 contains 15 residues. Trimming removed 3 bases at V and 8 bases at J, with 17 bases between. The germline CDR1 and CDR2 sequences are LNHDA and SQIVND (reference sequence). In DNA form, the CDR3 reads TGTGCCAGTAGTATTAGGGCTAGCGCGCCAGATGAGCAGTTCTTC. Translating it yields CASSIRASAPDEQFF.

For the CDR3, the DNA is TGCGCCAGCAGTCAATCGGGACAGGGTTCTTACGAGCAGTACGTC. It yields the protein CASSQSGQGSYEQYV. V is TRBV23-1 and J is TRBJ2-7; 9 nucleotides line up with TRBD1. TRBV23-1 is an ORF, with its function uncertain. The J segment lost 4 bases and the V segment lost 0 bases, leaving 4 bases of the junction unmatched. The CDR3 has 15 residues.

This clone was picked up one time. The chain employs TRBV11-2 and TRBJ2-5; 10 bases are a match to TRBD1. The germline CDR1 and CDR2 sequences are SGHAT and FQNNGV. CDR3 length: 15 amino acids. Losses at the gene ends were 5 bases for V and 5 bases for J; bases not matched to a gene: 8. The CDR3 region has the DNA TGTGCCAGCAGCCCGAGGGACAGGGGTGGGGAGACCCAGTACTTC. Amino acids: CASSPRDRGGETQYF.

The chain links TRBV5-8 to TRBJ1-5, with D uncertain. The CDR3 is made up of 16 amino acids. The ends were cut back, 1 base at V and 2 bases at J, with 13 bases in the middle. Germline V gene data show CDR1 as SGHTS and CDR2 as YDEGEE. The CDR3 nucleotides are TGTGCCAGCAGCTTGATCCGGAGTTGGGGCAATCAGCCCCAGCATTTT. Translation gives CASSLIRSWGNQPQHF.

The rearrangement links TRBV18 to TRBJ1-1; TRBD1 might be the D (6 bases). The CDR3 has 14 amino acids. Germline CDR1 reads KGHSH; CDR2 reads LQKENI. V lost 5 bases to trimming and J lost 1 base, with 11 bases between them. The CDR3 loop reads CASSTDRRNTEAFF. The CDR3 DNA is TGTGCCAGCTCAACCGACAGGAGGAACACTGAAGCTTTCTTT.

J is TRBJ2-2 and V is TRBV6-5; D gene unclear. Trimming shortened V by 2 bases and J by 1 base, and 8 bases separated the two germline ends. CDR3 length: 15 amino acids. Germline V gene lookup returns CDR1 MNHEY and CDR2 SVGAGI. The CDR3 DNA follows: TGTGCCAGCAGTTACCCGACAAAGAACACCGGGGAGCTGTTTTTT. Its translation is CASSYPTKNTGELFF.